The 22 T cell receptor beta chains below come from one sample, sequenced in a study of T cell responses to AZD1222 COVID-19 vaccine. The method was immunoSEQ multiplex PCR; TCRdb's version includes in-frame clones alone and lacks a portion of them. The sample carries just under 75,000 clones, less than 85% recorded once. Sequencing was performed on peripheral blood, taken 28 days after the second AZD1222 dose. Receptors originate from an adult who received the AZD1222 COVID-19 vaccine.

This clone occurred a few times. The gene calls are TRBV30 and TRBJ1-4; D is perhaps TRBD1 (5 bases). Per the germline V gene, CDR1 is GTSNPN and CDR2 is SVGIG (reference sequence). This CDR3 region has 13 residues. Trimming left V 2 bases short and J 4 bases short, with 8 bases between. The DNA for the CDR3 is TGTGCCTGGAGTAGACAGATTAATGAAAAACTGTTTTTT. It specifies CAWSRQINEKLFF.

This sequence joins TRBV10-3 and TRBJ2-1; 7 positions agree with TRBD2. The CDR3 loop spans 11 amino acids. Trimming at V came to 10 bases and at J to 10 bases, leaving 7 bases not matched to a gene. The germline V gene has CDR1 ENHRY and CDR2 SYGVKD. CDR3 protein: CASAGVGEQFF. The CDR3 DNA reads as TGTGCCAGTGCGGGAGTCGGGGAGCAGTTCTTC.

The chain links TRBV5-1 to TRBJ2-5, with D perhaps TRBD2 (6 bases). V lost 3 bases and J 2 bases, leaving 11 bases between the germline ends. Germline V lookup: CDR1 SGHRS, CDR2 YFSETQ. The CDR3 sequence is 14 residues long. CDR3 sequence reads: CASSYGTPQETQYF. The CDR3 DNA is TGCGCCAGCAGCTACGGGACTCCACAAGAGACCCAGTACTTC.

This clone has only one observation. V and J are TRBV6-5 and TRBJ2-7; perhaps TRBD1 as D (6 bases). V lost 6 bases, J lost 2 bases, and 11 bases lay in between. Germline values: CDR1 MNHEY, CDR2 SVGAGI. The CDR3 consists of 13 residues. The CDR3 protein is CASRSTGTYEQYF. CDR3 DNA: TGTGCCAGCAGGTCAACAGGGACCTACGAGCAGTACTTC.

The genes are TRBV9 and TRBJ2-7, with D perhaps assigned TRBD1 or TRBD2 (5 bases each). Germline V gives CDR1 SGDLS, CDR2 YYNGEE. V gave up 5 bases and J gave up 2 bases, with 14 bases separating them. CDR3 length equals 14 residues. CDR3 nucleotide sequence: TGTGCCAGCAGGATGGGGGAAGGCGCCTACGAGCAGTACTTC. Its translation is CASRMGEGAYEQYF.

This clone turned up a few times. The chain links TRBV19 to TRBJ1-5; D unresolved. The V end was cut by 11 bases, the J end by 1 base, with 21 bases between. The length of the CDR3 is 16 residues. Germline loops: CDR1 LNHDA, CDR2 SQIVND (reference sequence). The CDR3 coding sequence is TGTGCCGCCCGCGACACGAATGTAGTGAGCAATCAGCCCCAGCATTTT. Protein: CAARDTNVVSNQPQHF.

The chain carries TRBV28 and TRBJ1-6; D is possibly TRBD1 (5 bases). V lost 8 bases, J lost 9 bases, and 17 bases lay in between. Germline V gene sequence: CDR1 MDHEN, CDR2 SYDVKM. The CDR3 has 14 residues. This CDR3 reads CASHFPGPASPLHF. The CDR3 DNA reads TGTGCCAGCCACTTTCCGGGACCCGCTTCACCCCTCCACTTT.

The chain links TRBV5-6 to TRBJ2-7; D remains unclear. This CDR3 is built from 11 residues. Germline assignment: CDR1 SGHDT and CDR2 YYEEEE. The V end lost 0 bases, the J end lost 4 bases, and 2 bases lay between the germline ends. CDR3 sequence reads: CASSLAYEQYF. The CDR3 bases are TGTGCCAGCAGCTTGGCGTACGAGCAGTACTTC.

This rearrangement joins TRBV20-1 to TRBJ1-6; 9 nucleotides match TRBD1. Germline loops: CDR1 DFQATT, CDR2 SNEGSKA (reference sequence). The J segment lost 0 bases and the V segment lost 3 bases, leaving 18 bases of the junction unmatched. This CDR3 contains 21 residues. The CDR3 DNA reads TGCAGTGCTAGTATCCCCCTATCGGGACAGGGCTCCCTCTCCTATAATTCACCCCTCCACTTT. Protein: CSASIPLSGQGSLSYNSPLHF.

The rearrangement joins TRBV2 to TRBJ1-6, with D perhaps matching TRBD1 (6 bases). This CDR3 is built from 15 residues. Trimming left V 4 bases short and J 4 bases short, with 11 bases between. Germline V gives CDR1 SNHLY, CDR2 FYNNEI. CDR3 residues: CASSVQGKYNSPLHF. The CDR3, as DNA: TGTGCCAGCAGTGTACAGGGAAAATATAATTCACCCCTCCACTTT.

The chain employs TRBV7-9 and TRBJ1-2; D perhaps matches TRBD1 (5 bases). CDR1 and CDR2 (germline): SEHNR, FQNEAQ (reference sequence). This CDR3 comprises 14 residues. Trimming shortened V by 1 base and J by 4 bases, and 10 bases separated the two germline ends. CDR3 sequence reads: CASSLDRSGYGYTF. In nucleotides, the CDR3 is TGTGCCAGCAGCTTAGACAGGTCGGGCTATGGCTACACCTTC.

The chain carries TRBV5-6 and TRBJ2-1, with TRBD2 as a possible D gene (5 bases). The length of the CDR3 is 14 residues. CDR1 and CDR2 from the germline V gene are SGHDT and YYEEEE. The V gene lost 4 bases and the J gene lost 9 bases, with 17 bases spanning the gap. Here the CDR3 reads CASSPTWFGGEQFF. Written as DNA, the CDR3 is TGTGCCAGCAGCCCGACTTGGTTCGGAGGTGAGCAGTTCTTC.

The chain combines TRBV4-2 with TRBJ2-5; 7 nucleotides match TRBD1. Germline CDR1 reads LGHNA; CDR2 reads YNFKEQ. The CDR3 has 13 amino acids. The V and J ends lost 3 bases and 5 bases, in that order; junction bases with no gene match: 3. CDR3 nucleotide sequence: TGTGCCAGCAGCCAGGGACAGTTGGAGACCCAGTACTTC. Encoded protein: CASSQGQLETQYF.

This clone was seen a handful of times. The chain recombines TRBV27 with TRBJ2-7, with D possibly matching TRBD2 (6 bases). Germline V gene lookup returns CDR1 MNHEY and CDR2 SMNVEV (reference sequence). CDR3 size: 14 residues. The V gene lost 3 bases and the J gene lost 3 bases, with 12 bases spanning the gap. CDR3 DNA sequence: TGTGCCAGCAGTTTTTCCTCGGGGGTCTACGAGCAGTACTTC. This gives the protein CASSFSSGVYEQYF.

The J gene is TRBJ1-2, the V gene TRBV6-1, with D unresolved. The CDR3 runs 16 residues. Between the trimmed V and J ends, which lost 1 base and 5 bases, there was a span of 17 bases. CDR1 and CDR2 (germline): MNHNS, SASEGT. The CDR3 bases are TGTGCCAGCAGTGAAGGGGTTGGCTCGTGGGGTTATGGCTACACCTTC. Translated, it gives CASSEGVGSWGYGYTF.

The chain couples TRBV19 to TRBJ2-1, with 12 bases fitting TRBD2. V was pared by 2 bases and J by 4 bases, with 0 bases of the junction left unmatched. Germline V lookup: CDR1 LNHDA, CDR2 SQIVND (reference sequence). The length of the CDR3 is 15 residues. The CDR3 sequence is CASSITSGRYNEQFF. CDR3 coding DNA: TGTGCCAGTAGTATAACTAGCGGGAGGTACAATGAGCAGTTCTTC.

This clone is a singleton in its sample. This chain connects TRBV11-2 to TRBJ1-2, with D hard to call. This CDR3 comprises 16 residues. Germline V lookup: CDR1 SGHAT, CDR2 FQNNGV. V was clipped by 5 bases and J by 8 bases, with 24 bases between them. Written as DNA, the CDR3 is TGTGCCAGCAGCCCCTCTCTTAGGGATGGAGCTCGGGGCTACACCTTC. Translated: CASSPSLRDGARGYTF. Full variable domain (missing parts from reference TRBV11-2 and TRBJ1-2): EAGVAQSPRYKIIEKRQSVAFWCNPISGHATLYWYQQILGQGPKLLIQFQNNGVVDDSQLPKDRFSAERLKGVDSTLKIQPAKLEDSAVYLCASSPSLRDGARGYTFGSGTRLTVV.

The V and J genes are TRBV6-1 and TRBJ2-7; D is uncertain. Trimming removed 1 base at V and 3 bases at J, with 10 bases between. CDR1 and CDR2 from the germline V gene are MNHNS and SASEGT. The CDR3 totals 14 residues. CDR3 DNA: TGTGCCAGCAGTGAAGGAGTTACCTACTACGAGCAGTACTTC. It translates to CASSEGVTYYEQYF.

J is TRBJ2-1 and V is TRBV7-9; 10 bases map to TRBD2. The CDR3 contains 14 residues. Germline V gives CDR1 SEHNR, CDR2 FQNEAQ (reference sequence). Unmatched junction bases numbered 7, after V lost 6 bases and J lost 8 bases. Here the CDR3 reads CASRLAGMMDEQFF. For the CDR3, the DNA is TGTGCCAGCAGACTAGCGGGAATGATGGATGAGCAGTTCTTC.

This clone was seen only a few times. V is TRBV11-1 and J is TRBJ2-5, with 7 bases aligning to TRBD1. V lost 3 bases, J lost 0 bases, and 4 bases stayed unmatched. Germline-derived CDR1 and CDR2 are SGHAT and FQDESV (reference sequence). The CDR3 loop spans 15 amino acids. The CDR3 region has the DNA TGTGCCAGCAGCTTGGGGACAGAGTACCAAGAGACCCAGTACTTC. The encoded protein is CASSLGTEYQETQYF.

This chain joins TRBV10-3 and TRBJ2-3; D call uncertain. The ends were cut back, 2 bases at V and 6 bases at J, with 6 bases in the middle. Looked up from germline, CDR1 is ENHRY and CDR2 is SYGVKD. There are 12 residues in the CDR3. The CDR3: CAISELADTQYF. CDR3 DNA sequence: TGTGCCATCAGTGAGCTCGCGGATACGCAGTATTTT.

The V and J genes are TRBV30 and TRBJ1-2; no firm D call. The V end lost 8 bases, the J end lost 1 base, and 20 bases lay between the germline ends. CDR3 length equals 15 residues. CDR1 and CDR2 (germline): GTSNPN, SVGIG (reference sequence). The CDR3: CAGPPGGVGNYGYTF. CDR3 sequence (DNA): TGTGCCGGACCCCCCGGAGGTGTAGGTAACTATGGCTACACCTTC.